This T cell receptor (beta chain) appears in the sequencing data of a study of T cell repertoires in cytomegalovirus infection. The overall study: The public TCR beta signatures pointed to both CMV infection and matching HLA type.

This clonotype was detected a few times. No antigen is known for it. TCRdb recomputed calls from the reads with MiXCR, one row per CDR3 protein. The table records 510,000 or so distinct CDR3 sequences, around a quarter of them present only once. Study conclusions and caveats: The ex vivo response was dominated by HLA-C-restricted CMV-specific TCR beta clonotypes. There were carriers of CMV plus the relevant HLA, and cumulative public TCR beta family frequency identified them.

V shed 5 bases, J shed 4 bases, and the junction held 7 bases outside the gene matches. Per germline, CDR1 LGHNA and CDR2 YSLEER. The CDR3 runs to 17 residues. Sequenced sample: PBMCs. The rearrangement links TRBV4-3 to TRBJ2-1; 14 nucleotides agree with TRBD2. This TCR was recovered from a human donor in good health (CMV status not recorded). Some clones in this sample may be carry-over from other donors' samples. The CDR3 region is CASSSGLAGDTYNEQFF. As DNA, the CDR3 is TGCGCCAGCAGCTCGGGACTAGCGGGGGATACGTACAATGAGCAGTTCTTC.